These 25 T cell receptor beta chains share one sample of origin, sequenced in a study of blood T cell repertoires in COVID-19. Measured with immunoSEQ multiplex PCR; TCRdb has only the in-frame clones, and not every one. The sample contains around 84,000 clones, 83% of which appear only once. The sequenced sample consisted of peripheral blood. These receptors were obtained from a man aged 80 or over with active or convalescent COVID-19.

The chain joins TRBV4-1 to TRBJ2-1; D ambiguous. The CDR3 length is 15 residues. V was cut by 0 bases and J by 0 bases, with 6 bases left in between. Germline V lookup: CDR1 MGHRA, CDR2 YSYEKL. The CDR3 DNA follows: TGCGCCAGCAGCCAAGAGCGAGCCTCCTACAATGAGCAGTTCTTC. Translated: CASSQERASYNEQFF.

As DNA, the CDR3 is TGTGCCAGCAGACTCACAGATACGCAGTATTTT. This codes for CASRLTDTQYF. The V and J genes are TRBV6-5 and TRBJ2-3; D uncertain. The V end was cut by 6 bases, the J end by 2 bases, with 3 bases between. The germline V gene encodes CDR1 MNHEY and CDR2 SVGAGI. The CDR3 consists of 11 residues.

V is TRBV10-3 and J is TRBJ1-1; possibly TRBD1 for D (5 bases). CDR3 length equals 14 residues. CDR1 and CDR2 from the germline V gene are ENHRY and SYGVKD. Between the trimmed V and J ends, which lost 4 bases and 0 bases, there was a span of 9 bases. In DNA, the CDR3 is TGTGCCATCAGTGGTACAGGACTGAACACTGAAGCTTTCTTT. Amino acids: CAISGTGLNTEAFF.

The chain recombines TRBV7-2 with TRBJ1-4; D might be TRBD1 (6 bases). Per the germline V gene, CDR1 is SGHTA and CDR2 is FQGNSA. Trimming pared 0 bases from V and 5 bases from J, leaving 10 bases between. The CDR3 runs 15 residues. The CDR3 sequence: CASSLAGTGNEKLFF. In DNA form, the CDR3 reads TGTGCCAGCAGCTTAGCGGGTACAGGGAATGAAAAACTGTTTTTT.

The chain is built from TRBV7-2 and TRBJ1-2, with 8 nucleotides matching TRBD1. V lost 4 bases, J lost 4 bases, and 2 bases stayed unmatched. This CDR3 spans 13 amino acids. Germline CDR1 and CDR2: SGHTA and FQGNSA. CDR3 loop: CASSSTGAYGYTF. The CDR3 region has the DNA TGTGCCAGCAGCTCGACAGGGGCCTATGGCTACACCTTC.

The V call is TRBV10-3, the J call TRBJ1-1, with unresolved D. Germline CDR1 ENHRY, CDR2 SYGVKD. The CDR3 runs to 12 residues. Trimming removed 6 bases at V and 6 bases at J, with 11 bases between. The CDR3 region is CAIRTVGAEAFF. Written as DNA, the CDR3 is TGTGCCATCAGGACGGTCGGGGCTGAAGCTTTCTTT.

The rearrangement links TRBV14 to TRBJ2-7; 7 nucleotides align to TRBD2. V lost 4 bases to trimming and J lost 0 bases; unmatched junction nucleotides: 6. CDR3 length: 15 residues. The germline V gene encodes CDR1 SGHDN and CDR2 FVKESK. CDR3 sequence: CASSPSGKSSYEQYF. The CDR3 bases are TGTGCCAGCAGCCCCAGCGGGAAGAGCTCCTACGAGCAGTACTTC.

Of note for this clone: The sample contains more than one DNA sequence encoding this CDR3. The V call is TRBV6-5, the J call TRBJ2-7, with TRBD1 matching 9 bases. The V segment lost 0 bases and the J segment 6 bases; nucleotides outside the gene matches: 6. Germline V gene sequence: CDR1 MNHEY, CDR2 SVGAGI. The CDR3 sequence is 15 residues long. The CDR3 here is CASSYSGTGRGEQYF. The CDR3 DNA is TGTGCCAGCAGTTACTCCGGGACAGGGAGAGGCGAGCAGTACTTC.

This chain uses TRBV18 with TRBJ2-1; perhaps TRBD1 as D (5 bases). The CDR3 extends over 13 amino acids. The ends were cut back, 3 bases at V and 4 bases at J, with 7 bases in the middle. Germline V lookup: CDR1 KGHSH, CDR2 LQKENI. The chain's CDR3 is CASSPGQYNEQFF. The CDR3 coding sequence is TGTGCCAGCTCACCGGGGCAGTACAATGAGCAGTTCTTC.

The chain combines TRBV4-3 with TRBJ2-2; D unclear. The CDR3 has 16 residues. Per the germline V gene, CDR1 is LGHNA and CDR2 is YSLEER. V was pared by 1 base and J by 0 bases, with 9 bases between. The CDR3 region is CASSQVGYSNTGELFF. The CDR3 DNA follows: TGCGCCAGCAGCCAAGTGGGCTATTCGAACACCGGGGAGCTGTTTTTT.

CDR3 in DNA: TGTGCCAGCAGTTACGGACAGGGACGTAGAGATACGCAGTATTTT. Protein product: CASSYGQGRRDTQYF. The chain couples TRBV6-5 to TRBJ2-3; 8 positions agree with TRBD1. Germline trimming cut 2 bases from V and 5 bases from J; bases unmatched to any gene: 6. The CDR3 extends over 15 amino acids. From germline, CDR1 is MNHEY and CDR2 SVGAGI.

The V call is TRBV15, the J call TRBJ2-1, with 10 bases lining up with TRBD2. The CDR3 totals 15 residues. Germline V gives CDR1 LNHNV, CDR2 YYDKDF (reference sequence). The ends lost 5 bases at V and 3 bases at J; junction bases unmatched: 4. CDR3 in DNA: TGTGCCACCAGCGTATTAGCGGGGGGCTACAATGAGCAGTTCTTC. Protein: CATSVLAGGYNEQFF. The full variable domain, rest sourced from reference TRBV15 and TRBJ2-1, is DAMVIQNPRYQVTQFGKPVTLSCSQTLNHNVMYWYQQKSSQAPKLLFHYYDKDFNNEADTPDNFQSRRPNTSFCFLDIRSPGLGDTAMYLCATSVLAGGYNEQFFGPGTRLTVL.

This clone was counted a few times. The V and J genes are TRBV6-5 and TRBJ2-7; 8 nucleotides line up with TRBD1. The CDR3 extends over 14 amino acids. The junction had 4 bases not matched to a gene; V was cut back by 6 bases and J by 0 bases. CDR1 is MNHEY, CDR2 SVGAGI, per germline. CDR3 residues: CASSTGTGSYEQYF. The CDR3 nucleotides read TGTGCCAGCAGCACCGGGACAGGCTCCTACGAGCAGTACTTC.

The chain combines TRBV27 with TRBJ2-1; 7 nucleotides align to TRBD1. V shed 6 bases and J 3 bases; nucleotides not matched to a gene: 11. CDR3 length: 16 amino acids. CDR1 MNHEY and CDR2 SMNVEV come from the germline V gene (reference sequence). The CDR3 DNA sequence: TGTGCCAGCAGCAAACCTACGGGACAGCTCTACAATGAGCAGTTCTTC. Its translation: CASSKPTGQLYNEQFF.

This chain connects TRBV18 to TRBJ2-1; TRBD1 agrees at 7 bases. Germline values: CDR1 KGHSH, CDR2 LQKENI. The CDR3 is 14 residues long. Germline trimming cut 4 bases from V and 7 bases from J; bases unmatched to any gene: 7. In DNA, the CDR3 is TGTGCCAGCTCACGGGACAGAAAGGAGAATGAGCAGTTCTTC. Amino acids: CASSRDRKENEQFF.

The J gene is TRBJ1-3, the V gene TRBV4-3; TRBD1 might be the D (5 bases). The CDR3 has 15 amino acids. Trimming left V 4 bases short and J 2 bases short, with 12 bases between. CDR1 and CDR2 from the germline V gene are LGHNA and YSLEER. The CDR3 bases are TGCGCCAGCAGCCCCTCCGGGGGTCCTGGAAACACCATATATTTT. This translates into CASSPSGGPGNTIYF.

The chain uses TRBV3-1 (or the pseudogene TRBV3-2) and TRBJ1-5, with 7 bases matching TRBD1. The V gene's germline CDR1 is LGHDT and CDR2 YNNKEL (reference sequence). The CDR3 extends over 15 amino acids. Trimming removed 0 bases from V and 9 bases from J; junction bases left unmatched: 8. CDR3 nucleotide sequence: TGTGCCAGCAGCCAAGACACAGGGGACTTTTGGCCCCAGCATTTT. Translated: CASSQDTGDFWPQHF.

The chain is built from TRBV27 and TRBJ2-7, with D perhaps matching TRBD1 (5 bases). The germline V and J ends were trimmed by 5 bases and 6 bases, with 17 bases remaining between them. This CDR3 is built from 14 residues. The germline V gene has CDR1 MNHEY and CDR2 SMNVEV (reference sequence). The CDR3 region has the DNA TGTGCCAGCAGTCAATGGGCAGGGTCTCGCGAGCAGTACTTC. Its translation is CASSQWAGSREQYF.

The chain has TRBV10-3 and TRBJ1-6; D gene uncertain. Trimming stripped 10 bases from V and 8 bases from J, with 18 bases between. Germline V CDR1 and CDR2: ENHRY, SYGVKD. The CDR3 is made up of 14 amino acids. The CDR3: CATRLTGLYSPLHF. The CDR3 nucleotides read TGTGCCACCCGGTTAACCGGACTTTATTCACCCCTCCACTTT.

V is TRBV7-6 and J is TRBJ1-1, with D unclear. CDR3 length: 16 residues. Germline loops: CDR1 SGHVS, CDR2 FNYEAQ. The V and J ends lost 2 bases and 0 bases respectively, with 13 bases between them. CDR3 region: CASSLPLIDMNTEAFF. The DNA of the CDR3 is TGTGCCAGCAGCTTACCACTGATCGACATGAACACTGAAGCTTTCTTT.

The rearrangement joins TRBV5-5 to TRBJ2-1; 9 bases are shared with TRBD2. CDR1 is SGHKS and CDR2 is YYEKEE in the germline V gene (reference sequence). V shed 4 bases, J shed 3 bases, and the junction held 5 bases outside the gene matches. The CDR3 runs to 15 residues. CDR3 in amino acids: CASSPAGGLYNEQFF. CDR3 nucleotide sequence: TGTGCCAGCAGCCCCGCGGGAGGGCTCTACAATGAGCAGTTCTTC.

The rearrangement joins TRBV28 to TRBJ1-2; 8 bases are shared with TRBD1. Germline loops: CDR1 MDHEN, CDR2 SYDVKM. Trimming cost V 5 bases and J 3 bases; bases outside gene matches: 8. The CDR3 is 15 residues long. CDR3 in amino acids: CASSPRDRQYYGYTF. The DNA for the CDR3 is TGTGCCAGCAGTCCCCGGGACAGGCAGTACTATGGCTACACCTTC.

This clone was detected a few times. The J gene is TRBJ2-3, the V gene TRBV30; 10 nucleotides align to TRBD2. Germline trimming cut 0 bases from V and 2 bases from J; bases unmatched to any gene: 11. Germline assignment: CDR1 GTSNPN and CDR2 SVGIG (reference sequence). The CDR3 covers 18 residues. The CDR3 protein is CAWSVGRTGLAATDTQYF. Written as DNA, the CDR3 is TGTGCCTGGAGTGTAGGTCGTACAGGACTAGCGGCCACAGATACGCAGTATTTT.

This chain uses TRBV12-3 or TRBV12-4 with TRBJ1-1; maybe TRBD1 (6 bases). CDR3 length: 13 amino acids. The germline V and J ends were trimmed by 3 bases and 5 bases, with 10 bases remaining between them. CDR3 loop: CASSFTGRTEAFF. In nucleotides, the CDR3 is TGTGCCAGCAGTTTTACAGGGCGGACTGAAGCTTTCTTT.

The rearrangement joins TRBV30 to TRBJ2-7; TRBD1 matches 7 bases. Germline V gene lookup returns CDR1 GTSNPN and CDR2 SVGIG (reference sequence). V lost 2 bases, J lost 1 base, and 2 bases stayed unmatched. The CDR3 sequence is 13 residues long. The CDR3 loop reads CAWSPGQSYEQYF. Here the CDR3 DNA reads TGTGCCTGGAGTCCGGGACAGTCCTACGAGCAGTACTTC.